The 25 T cell receptor beta chains in this list originate from one sample, sequenced in a study of Ad26.COV2.S vaccination and SARS-CoV-2 variants. Treatment given: over 15 received Ad26.COV2.S at low or high dose, single or two shots; five or six received placebo; per-sample allocation not given. At day 63 after the first vaccine or placebo injection, samples were drawn. Assay: immunoSEQ multiplex PCR; the TCRdb copy retains only in-frame clones and omits some. The sample gives some 460,000 clones, roughly nine tenths of which show up once; about 1.5% is in the top ten. The specimen comprised peripheral blood, sampled in a trial of Ad26.COV2.S vaccine versus placebo. These receptor sequences come from a person between 18 and 65 years old who received the Ad26.COV2.S COVID-19 vaccine or a placebo.

V is TRBV6-4 and J is TRBJ1-1; D is unclear. V lost 3 bases and J 1 base, leaving 9 bases between the germline ends. The length of the CDR3 is 14 residues. Germline V gene sequence: CDR1 MRHNA, CDR2 SNTAGT. The CDR3 DNA sequence: TGTGCCAGCAGTGAGGGCGCACAGAACACTGAAGCTTTCTTT. Its protein is CASSEGAQNTEAFF.

This rearrangement joins TRBV7-2 to TRBJ2-1, with TRBD1 matching 8 bases. Germline V gives CDR1 SGHTA, CDR2 FQGNSA. The CDR3 sequence is 14 residues long. Trimming at V came to 3 bases and at J to 10 bases, leaving 8 bases not matched to a gene. This CDR3 reads CASSFRTGRDEQFF. The DNA for the CDR3 is TGTGCCAGCAGCTTTCGGACAGGGCGAGACGAGCAGTTCTTC. The full variable domain, rest sourced from reference TRBV7-2 and TRBJ2-1, is GAGVSQSPSNKVTEKGKDVELRCDPISGHTALYWYRQSLGQGLEFLIYFQGNSAPDKSGLPSDRFSAERTGGSVSTLTIQRTQQEDSAVYLCASSFRTGRDEQFFGPGTRLTVL.

The J gene is TRBJ1-2, the V gene TRBV10-3, with D hard to call. Trimming cost V 6 bases and J 10 bases, with 18 bases left between them. Germline lookup yields CDR1 ENHRY and CDR2 SYGVKD. The CDR3 extends over 13 amino acids. The CDR3 sequence is CAISPRTEGVYTF. CDR3 sequence (DNA): TGTGCCATCAGCCCCCGGACCGAGGGCGTCTACACCTTC.

Here the CDR3 reads CASSRQATNYGYTF. Here the CDR3 DNA reads TGTGCCAGTAGCCGACAGGCGACTAACTATGGCTACACCTTC. The V call is TRBV19, the J call TRBJ1-2; D perhaps matches TRBD1 (6 bases). V was pared by 6 bases and J by 0 bases, with 11 bases between. Germline CDR1 LNHDA, CDR2 SQIVND (reference sequence). The CDR3 length is 14 residues.

The CDR3 spells CASSSPMSSGANVLTF. The CDR3 DNA reads TGTGCCAGCAGCTCCCCCATGAGCTCTGGGGCCAACGTCCTGACTTTC. The chain is built from TRBV7-3 and TRBJ2-6; no reliable D call. The V end lost 4 bases, the J end lost 0 bases, and 10 bases lay between the germline ends. CDR1 SGHTA and CDR2 FQGTGA come from the germline V gene. The CDR3 is 16 residues long.

In this sample, this clone turned up once. The chain carries TRBV5-8 and TRBJ2-5; possibly TRBD1 for D (6 bases). The CDR3 spans 14 residues. CDR1 and CDR2 from the germline V gene are SGHTS and YDEGEE. The ends were cut back, 3 bases at V and 2 bases at J, with 11 bases in the middle. This CDR3 is CASSYRDKQETQYF. The CDR3 region has the DNA TGTGCCAGCAGCTATAGGGACAAGCAAGAGACCCAGTACTTC. Together with reference TRBV5-8 and TRBJ2-5, the CDR3 gives the full variable domain: EAGVTQSPTHLIKTRGQQATLRCSPISGHTSVYWYQQALGLGLQFLLWYDEGEERNRGNFPPRFSGRQFPNYSSELNVNALELEDSALYLCASSYRDKQETQYFGPGTRLLVL.

V usage is TRBV18 and J usage is TRBJ2-1; 10 bases are a match to TRBD2. Germline-derived CDR1 and CDR2 are KGHSH and LQKENI. With V trimmed by 6 bases and J by 6 bases, 8 bases remained unmatched. There are 15 residues in the CDR3. The DNA of the CDR3 is TGTGCCAGCTCGCGTCTGGCTAGCGGGAGCAATGAGCAGTTCTTC. It specifies CASSRLASGSNEQFF.

The chain combines TRBV27 with TRBJ2-7, with 7 bases that match TRBD1. This CDR3 is built from 16 residues. CDR1 is MNHEY and CDR2 is SMNVEV in the germline V gene (reference sequence). After removal of 6 bases from V and 6 bases from J, the junction contained 17 bases not matched to a gene. The CDR3 region has the DNA TGTGCCAGCAGGGGGCCGGATTGGACAGGTCGCATCGAGCAGTACTTC. This sequence encodes CASRGPDWTGRIEQYF.

This clone showed up just a few times. V and J are TRBV6-2 or TRBV6-3 and TRBJ1-5; TRBD1 agrees at 9 bases. CDR3 size: 21 residues. Germline CDR1 and CDR2: MNHEY and SVGEGT. V trimming: 0 bases; J trimming: 0 bases; junction bases outside the gene matches: 15. CDR3 residues: CASSYSSLPGQGHYSNQPQHF. CDR3 nucleotides: TGTGCCAGCAGTTACTCGAGCTTGCCGGGACAGGGCCATTATAGCAATCAGCCCCAGCATTTT.

The chain combines TRBV5-1 with TRBJ2-3; D is unclear. CDR3 size: 15 residues. Germline values: CDR1 SGHRS, CDR2 YFSETQ. V gave up 2 bases and J gave up 2 bases, with 12 bases separating them. The CDR3, as DNA: TGCGCCAGCAGCTTTTCGCTAGACCTCACAGATACGCAGTATTTT. This encodes CASSFSLDLTDTQYF.

Written as DNA, the CDR3 is TGTGCCAGTAATCGCGGTGGAAAACTGTTTTTT. This encodes CASNRGGKLFF. The rearrangement uses TRBV19 and TRBJ1-4; unclear D gene. The germline CDR1 and CDR2 sequences are LNHDA and SQIVND (reference sequence). The CDR3 consists of 11 residues. Trimming took off 7 bases at V and 10 bases at J, with 10 bases between the two ends.

The rearrangement joins TRBV28 to TRBJ1-2; 9 bases fit TRBD1. The V and J ends lost 11 bases and 5 bases, in that order; junction bases with no gene match: 12. The CDR3 has 14 amino acids. Germline CDR1 is MDHEN and CDR2 is SYDVKM. In nucleotides, the CDR3 is TGTGCCTGCATAGGGACAGGGAGTTTTTATGGCTACACCTTC. Its translation is CACIGTGSFYGYTF.

V gene TRBV29-1 combines with J gene TRBJ2-7, with 8 nucleotides matching TRBD1. From germline, CDR1 is SQVTM and CDR2 ANQGSEA. V lost 7 bases, J lost 3 bases, and 5 bases stayed unmatched. CDR3 size: 12 residues. The CDR3 region is CSGRTGNYEQYF. Written as DNA, the CDR3 is TGCAGCGGTCGGACAGGGAACTACGAGCAGTACTTC.

About this clone: Other DNA sequences from this sample encode an identical CDR3 as well. CDR3 sequence: CASSLTGLNTEAFF. The CDR3 DNA reads TGTGCCAGCTCCCTGACAGGGCTGAACACTGAAGCTTTCTTT. The rearrangement uses TRBV18 and TRBJ1-1; 7 bases line up with TRBD1. V lost 6 bases and J lost 0; bases outside the gene matches: 4. Germline values: CDR1 KGHSH, CDR2 LQKENI. The CDR3 length is 14 residues.

The chain combines TRBV5-6 with TRBJ2-2, with TRBD1 identical over 8 bases. This CDR3 has 16 amino acids. The junction had 10 bases not matched to a gene; V was cut back by 4 bases and J by 5 bases. Germline CDR1 is SGHDT and CDR2 is YYEEEE. This CDR3 is CASSLPGQGITGELFF. The CDR3 DNA follows: TGTGCCAGCAGCCTACCTGGACAGGGTATTACCGGGGAGCTGTTTTTT. The variable domain in full, with the rest retrieved from reference TRBV5-6 and TRBJ2-2, is DAGVTQSPTHLIKTRGQQVTLRCSPKSGHDTVSWYQQALGQGPQFIFQYYEEEERQRGNFPDRFSGHQFPNYSSELNVNALLLGDSALYLCASSLPGQGITGELFFGEGSRLTVL.

This sequence joins TRBV21-1 and TRBJ1-2; the table gives TRBD1 as D, unverified against the DNA. TRBV21-1 is designated a pseudogene. The CDR3 is 13 amino acids. Here the CDR3 reads CASSKERQAGYTF. CDR3 sequence (DNA): TGTGCCAGCAGCAAAGAGAGACAGGCTGGCTACACCTTC.

The CDR3 protein is CASSRGMASGANVLTF. CDR3 bases: TGTGCCAGCAGCCGTGGTATGGCCTCTGGGGCCAACGTCCTGACTTTC. This chain joins TRBV5-4 and TRBJ2-6; D is unresolved. V lost 4 bases, J lost 0 bases, and 11 bases lay in between. CDR3 length: 16 amino acids. From germline, CDR1 is SGHNT and CDR2 YYREEE (reference sequence).

The CDR3 protein is CSASQRGGLRNTIYF. The CDR3, as DNA: TGCAGTGCTAGTCAACGGGGGGGTCTCAGAAACACCATATATTTT. The chain carries TRBV20-1 and TRBJ1-3; D possibly corresponds to TRBD1 (5 bases). V dropped 3 bases and J dropped 5 bases, with 17 bases sitting between them. Germline V gene data show CDR1 as DFQATT and CDR2 as SNEGSKA (reference sequence). The CDR3 spans 15 residues.

The J gene is TRBJ2-3, the V gene TRBV6-5; D is unclear. The CDR3 is 14 amino acids. Trimming removed 2 bases from V and 4 bases from J, with 10 bases in between. Germline loops: CDR1 MNHEY, CDR2 SVGAGI. The CDR3 coding sequence is TGTGCCAGCAGTTACGCTTTTTCCGCAGATACGCAGTATTTT. Protein product: CASSYAFSADTQYF.

V is TRBV7-9 and J is TRBJ1-1, with 8 bases matching TRBD1. V was pared by 6 bases and J by 4 bases, with 10 bases of the junction left unmatched. The V gene's germline CDR1 is SEHNR and CDR2 FQNEAQ (reference sequence). The CDR3 spans 15 residues. The CDR3 protein is CASRQPPTGGTEAFF. The CDR3 DNA reads as TGTGCCAGCAGACAGCCACCTACAGGGGGCACTGAAGCTTTCTTT.

This clone has just one count. The V gene is TRBV7-2, the J gene TRBJ2-7; D is possibly TRBD1 (5 bases). V lost 3 bases, J lost 5 bases, and 14 bases lay in between. CDR1 is SGHTA and CDR2 is FQGNSA in the germline V gene. The CDR3 totals 14 residues. This CDR3 is CASSFQGTGNEQYF. The CDR3 DNA is TGTGCCAGCAGCTTCCAGGGAACGGGCAACGAGCAGTACTTC.

As to this clone: This CDR3 is also generated by other DNA sequences in the sample. The V and J genes are TRBV7-9 and TRBJ1-2; the D is unclear. Trimming removed 3 bases at V and 2 bases at J, with 7 bases between. The CDR3 runs 13 residues. CDR1 SEHNR and CDR2 FQNEAQ come from the germline V gene (reference sequence). The CDR3 nucleotides are TGTGCCAGCAGCTTTGGCCAGAACTATGGCTACACCTTC. Translating it yields CASSFGQNYGYTF.

This chain connects TRBV4-1 to TRBJ1-6; D unresolved. The germline V and J ends were trimmed by 1 base and 6 bases, with 7 bases remaining between them. This CDR3 region has 14 residues. The germline V gene encodes CDR1 MGHRA and CDR2 YSYEKL. CDR3 bases: TGCGCCAGCAGCCAAGGACAATTTAATTCACCCCTCCACTTT. Protein sequence: CASSQGQFNSPLHF.

This rearrangement joins TRBV19 to TRBJ2-1; 12 nucleotides line up with TRBD1. The CDR3 spans 17 residues. CDR1 and CDR2 from the germline V gene are LNHDA and SQIVND (reference sequence). V was clipped by 5 bases and J by 5 bases; unmatched bases: 10. The CDR3: CASSPRSGTGGNNEQFF. CDR3 bases: TGTGCCAGTAGTCCAAGATCCGGGACAGGGGGCAACAATGAGCAGTTCTTC.

This clone was seen a single time. V gene TRBV3-1 (or the pseudogene TRBV3-2) combines with J gene TRBJ2-1; D gene unclear. V gave up 4 bases and J gave up 8 bases, with 12 bases separating them. This CDR3 has 13 residues. Germline CDR1 LGHDT, CDR2 YNNKEL (reference sequence). DNA for the CDR3: TGTGCCAGCAGCCCCATGACGGGCGATGAGCAGTTCTTC. Its translation is CASSPMTGDEQFF.